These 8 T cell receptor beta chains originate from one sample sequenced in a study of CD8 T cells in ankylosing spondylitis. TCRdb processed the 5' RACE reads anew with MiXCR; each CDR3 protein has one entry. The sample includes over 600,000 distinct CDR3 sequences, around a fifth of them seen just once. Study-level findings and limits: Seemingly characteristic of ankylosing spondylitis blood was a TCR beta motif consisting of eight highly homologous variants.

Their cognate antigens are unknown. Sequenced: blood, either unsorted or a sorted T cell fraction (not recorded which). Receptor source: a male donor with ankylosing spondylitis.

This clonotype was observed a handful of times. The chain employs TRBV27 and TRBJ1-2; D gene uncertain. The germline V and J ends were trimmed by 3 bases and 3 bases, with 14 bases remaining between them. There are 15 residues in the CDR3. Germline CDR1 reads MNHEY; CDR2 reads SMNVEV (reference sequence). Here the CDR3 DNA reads TGTGCCAGCAGTTTGGGCAATCCAGGAGACTATGGCTACACCTTC. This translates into CASSLGNPGDYGYTF.

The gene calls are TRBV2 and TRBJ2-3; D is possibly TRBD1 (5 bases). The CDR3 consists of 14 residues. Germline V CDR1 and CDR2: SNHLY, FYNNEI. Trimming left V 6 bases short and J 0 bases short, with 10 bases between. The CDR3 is CASRSTASTDTQYF. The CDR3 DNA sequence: TGTGCCAGCAGGTCGACAGCTAGCACAGATACGCAGTATTTT.

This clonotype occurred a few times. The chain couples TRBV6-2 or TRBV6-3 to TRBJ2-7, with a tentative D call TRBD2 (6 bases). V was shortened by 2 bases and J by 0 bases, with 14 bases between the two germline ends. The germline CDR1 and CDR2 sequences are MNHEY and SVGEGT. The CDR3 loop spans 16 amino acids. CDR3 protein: CASSYPGSVSSYEQYF. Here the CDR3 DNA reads TGTGCCAGCAGTTACCCCGGGAGTGTGAGCTCCTACGAGCAGTACTTC.

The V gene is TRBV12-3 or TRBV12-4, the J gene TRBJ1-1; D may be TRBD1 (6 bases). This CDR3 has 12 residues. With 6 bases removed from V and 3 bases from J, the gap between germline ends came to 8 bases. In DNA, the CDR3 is TGTGCCAGCAGGGGGGGGCACACTGAAGCTTTCTTT. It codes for CASRGGHTEAFF.

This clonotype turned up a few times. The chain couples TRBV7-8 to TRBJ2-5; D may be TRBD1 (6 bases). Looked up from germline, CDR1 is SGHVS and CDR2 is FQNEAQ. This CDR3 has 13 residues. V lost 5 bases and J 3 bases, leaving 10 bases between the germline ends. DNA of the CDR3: TGTGCCAGCAGCCAAACAGGGAAAGAGACCCAGTACTTC. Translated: CASSQTGKETQYF. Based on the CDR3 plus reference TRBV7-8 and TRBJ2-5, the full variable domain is GAGVSQSPRYKVAKRGQDVALRCDPISGHVSLFWYQQALGQGPEFLTYFQNEAQLDKSGLPSDRFFAERPEGSVSTLKIQRTQQEDSAVYLCASSQTGKETQYFGPGTRLLVL.

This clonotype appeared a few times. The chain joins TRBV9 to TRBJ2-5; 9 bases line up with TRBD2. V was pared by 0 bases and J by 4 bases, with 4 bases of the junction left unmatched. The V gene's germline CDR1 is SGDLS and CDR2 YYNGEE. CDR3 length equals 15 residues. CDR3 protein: CASSVGTSGPETQYF. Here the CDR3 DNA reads TGTGCCAGCAGCGTAGGAACTAGCGGGCCAGAGACCCAGTACTTC.

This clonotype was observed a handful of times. CDR3 bases: TGTGCCAGCAGCCCGCGGACTAGCGGGTTCACCGGGGAGCTGTTTTTT. Residues: CASSPRTSGFTGELFF. This chain uses TRBV3-1 with TRBJ2-2, with TRBD2 matching 11 bases. The CDR3 is 16 residues long. V trimming: 4 bases; J trimming: 4 bases; junction bases outside the gene matches: 5. Per the germline V gene, CDR1 is LGHDT and CDR2 is YNNKEL (reference sequence). Variable domain in full (rest from reference TRBV3-1 and TRBJ2-2): DTAVSQTPKYLVTQMGNDKSIKCEQNLGHDTMYWYKQDSKKFLKIMFSYNNKELIINETVPNRFSPKSPDKAHLNLHINSLELGDSAVYFCASSPRTSGFTGELFFGEGSRLTVL.

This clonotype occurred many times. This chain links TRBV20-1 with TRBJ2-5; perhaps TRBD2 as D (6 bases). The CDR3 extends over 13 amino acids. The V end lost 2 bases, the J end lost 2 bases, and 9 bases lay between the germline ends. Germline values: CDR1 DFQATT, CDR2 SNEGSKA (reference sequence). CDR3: CSARLAGQETQYF. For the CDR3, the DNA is TGCAGTGCTAGATTGGCGGGGCAAGAGACCCAGTACTTC.